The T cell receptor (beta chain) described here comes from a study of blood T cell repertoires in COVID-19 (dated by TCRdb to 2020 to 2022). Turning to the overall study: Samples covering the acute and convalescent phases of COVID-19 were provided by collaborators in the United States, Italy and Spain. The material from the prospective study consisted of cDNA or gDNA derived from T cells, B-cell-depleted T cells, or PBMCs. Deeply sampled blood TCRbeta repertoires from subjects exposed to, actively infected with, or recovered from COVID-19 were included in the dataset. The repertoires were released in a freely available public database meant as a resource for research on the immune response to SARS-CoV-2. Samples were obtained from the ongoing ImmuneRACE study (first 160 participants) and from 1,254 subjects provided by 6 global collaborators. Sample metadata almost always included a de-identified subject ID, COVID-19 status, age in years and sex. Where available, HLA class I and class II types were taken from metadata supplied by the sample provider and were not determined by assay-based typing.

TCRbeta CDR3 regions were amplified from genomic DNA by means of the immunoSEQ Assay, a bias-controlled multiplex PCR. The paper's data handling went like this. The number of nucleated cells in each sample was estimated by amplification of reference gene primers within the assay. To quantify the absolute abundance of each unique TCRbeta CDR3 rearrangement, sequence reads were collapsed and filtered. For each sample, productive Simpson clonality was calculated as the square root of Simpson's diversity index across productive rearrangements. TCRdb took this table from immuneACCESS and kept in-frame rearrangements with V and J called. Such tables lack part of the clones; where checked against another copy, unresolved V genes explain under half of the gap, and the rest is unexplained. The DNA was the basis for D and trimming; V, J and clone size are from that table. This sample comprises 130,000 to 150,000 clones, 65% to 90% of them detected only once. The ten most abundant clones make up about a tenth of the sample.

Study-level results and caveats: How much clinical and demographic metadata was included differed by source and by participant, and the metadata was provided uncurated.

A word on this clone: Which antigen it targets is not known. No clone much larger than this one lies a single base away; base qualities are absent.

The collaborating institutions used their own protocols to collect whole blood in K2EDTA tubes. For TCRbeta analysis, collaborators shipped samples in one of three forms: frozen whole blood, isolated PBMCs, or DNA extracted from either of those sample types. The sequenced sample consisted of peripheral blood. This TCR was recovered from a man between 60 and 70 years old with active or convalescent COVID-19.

CDR3 reads: CASSLDRGYEQYF. The DNA sequence is given as TGTGCCAGCAGCTTGGACAGGGGCTACGAGCAGTACTTC. The chain employs TRBV5-4 and TRBJ2-7; 7 central nucleotides agree with TRBD1. As encoded in the germline V gene (reference sequence), CDR1 is SGHNT while CDR2 is YYREEE. At the junction V is shortened by 0 bases and J by 3 bases; bases outside the gene matches: 0. There are 13 amino acids in the CDR3, from cysteine to phenylalanine inclusive. The retained sequence is limited to the CDR3, 39 bases, with the frame set at the first base.